These T cell receptor beta chains were read from a single sample in a study of cytomegalovirus exposure and HLA in healthy donors. Assay used: immunoSEQ multiplex PCR; TCRdb lists only in-frame clones, some missing. The repertoire includes 170,000 or so clones, about 80% of them detected once, and around 2.4% sits in the top ten. Sequenced input: PBMCs. All receptors derive from a man aged 60 to 75 in good health and CMV-seronegative. CDR3s include the opening cysteine and the closing phenylalanine or tryptophan. The order of the fields is CDR3 protein, J gene, V gene.

CDR3aa: CASSYEGVENIQYF; j_gene: TRBJ2-4; v_gene: TRBV6-6
CDR3aa: CASSERDRASSHEQFF; j_gene: TRBJ2-1; v_gene: TRBV6-4
CDR3aa: CASSLETGGQETQYF; j_gene: TRBJ2-5; v_gene: TRBV5-1
CDR3aa: CASSSLHRGMNTEAFF; j_gene: TRBJ1-1; v_gene: TRBV19
CDR3aa: CASSVSSRTDTQYF; j_gene: TRBJ2-3; v_gene: TRBV9
CDR3aa: CASKLRNEQFF; j_gene: TRBJ2-1; v_gene: TRBV6-5
CDR3aa: CASSPPGLSNTQYF; j_gene: TRBJ2-3; v_gene: TRBV18
CDR3aa: CASSGAGTSGRANEQFF; j_gene: TRBJ2-1; v_gene: TRBV5-1
CDR3aa: CAISGGLVETQYF; j_gene: TRBJ2-5; v_gene: TRBV10-3
CDR3aa: CASSLAVQGGAYEQYF; j_gene: TRBJ2-7; v_gene: TRBV5-6
CDR3aa: CASSPRTGASKLFF; j_gene: TRBJ1-4; v_gene: TRBV2
CDR3aa: CATSREMGGEAFF; j_gene: TRBJ1-1; v_gene: TRBV15
CDR3aa: CASSLGAGETEAFF; j_gene: TRBJ1-1; v_gene: TRBV18
CDR3aa: CASSPIQGANQPQHF; j_gene: TRBJ1-5; v_gene: TRBV5-5
CDR3aa: CASSPTGPLTDTQYF; j_gene: TRBJ2-3; v_gene: TRBV14
CDR3aa: CASRGTGDNEQYF; j_gene: TRBJ2-7; v_gene: TRBV6-1
CDR3aa: CASSPDSNQPQHF; j_gene: TRBJ1-5; v_gene: TRBV4-3
CDR3aa: CASTGRTGVSEKLFF; j_gene: TRBJ1-4; v_gene: TRBV25-1
CDR3aa: CASSLARLAGARGSGNEQFF; j_gene: TRBJ2-1; v_gene: TRBV7-8
CDR3aa: CASSDTGGNTIYF; j_gene: TRBJ1-3; v_gene: TRBV19
CDR3aa: CASSSTPGLGTDTQYF; j_gene: TRBJ2-3; v_gene: TRBV5-1
CDR3aa: CAWSPQRGTEAFF; j_gene: TRBJ1-1; v_gene: TRBV30